These 17 T cell receptor beta chains originate from one sample sequenced in a study of spatial heterogeneity in lung cancer (dated by TCRdb to about 2019). Library construction relied on 5' RACE. Instrument on record: NextSeq 500. TCRdb trimmed the raw reads at Q25, called clones with MiXCR and kept productive beta chains. All rows with the same CDR3 protein become a single entry with the most common DNA and genes. Present in this sample are approximately 38,000 distinct CDR3 sequences, roughly 5.2% of which were seen just once. The top ten constitute roughly 10% of the sample. Interpreted using the paper, the time point label stands for: sample taken at primary tumor resection. Without any cell sorting, TCR sequencing was performed on whole RNA extracted either from tumor and nontumor lung tissue or from cryopreserved PBMC samples. Sequenced here: PBMCs, sampled at surgery. These receptors were taken from a male donor with early-stage non-small cell lung cancer.

This chain joins TRBV4-2 and TRBJ2-1, with 10 nucleotides matching TRBD2. V was clipped by 2 bases and J by 8 bases; unmatched bases: 9. The V gene's germline CDR1 is LGHNA and CDR2 YNFKEQ. This CDR3 contains 16 residues. CDR3 in amino acids: CASSQIAGGLLDEQFF. In nucleotides, the CDR3 is TGTGCCAGCAGCCAAATAGCGGGGGGTTTACTCGATGAGCAGTTCTTC.

This clonotype has ten or more counts. The rearrangement links TRBV10-3 to TRBJ2-3; 12 bases line up with TRBD2. Germline V lookup: CDR1 ENHRY, CDR2 SYGVKD. This CDR3 has 17 amino acids. The ends lost 3 bases at V and 1 base at J; junction bases unmatched: 5. The CDR3 sequence is CAISDLRLAGGTDTQYF. CDR3 bases: TGTGCCATCAGTGACCTCCGACTAGCGGGGGGCACAGATACGCAGTATTTT.

This clonotype was seen many times. The chain recombines TRBV6-5 with TRBJ2-7; D may match TRBD1 or TRBD2 (6 bases each). Trimming left V 2 bases short and J 4 bases short, with 15 bases between. The CDR3 runs 15 residues. Germline assignment: CDR1 MNHEY and CDR2 SVGAGI. CDR3 sequence (DNA): TGTGCCAGCAGTTACACTGCCGGGGGCGGGTACGAGCAGTACTTC. It yields the protein CASSYTAGGGYEQYF.

V gene TRBV12-3 or TRBV12-4 combines with J gene TRBJ2-1; 8 nucleotides agree with TRBD1. J gave up 9 bases and V 5 bases, and 12 bases lay outside the gene matches. This CDR3 region has 15 residues. The DNA for the CDR3 is TGTGCCAGCAGTAGTCCCGGGACAGGATCGAGTGAGCAGTTCTTC. Its protein product is CASSSPGTGSSEQFF.

As concerns this clonotype: A much larger clone is a single base away; this may be a read error. The chain is built from TRBV7-2 and TRBJ1-5; tentative D call: TRBD1 (5 bases). Matching the DNA end better, TRBJ2-3 makes the J call doubtful. Germline V lookup: CDR1 SGHTA, CDR2 FQGNSA. The CDR3 extends over 16 amino acids. CDR3 residues: CASSFNGQGSNQPQYF. The CDR3 coding sequence is TGTGCCAGCAGCTTTAACGGACAAGGTAGCAATCAGCCCCAGTATTTT.

The chain links TRBV9 to TRBJ1-3; D is unclear. The germline V and J ends were trimmed by 2 bases and 0 bases, with 6 bases remaining between them. The CDR3 runs 14 residues. In germline, CDR1 is SGDLS, CDR2 YYNGEE. The CDR3 DNA reads TGTGCCAGCAGCGTCGGCAACTCTGGAAACACCATATATTTT. As protein: CASSVGNSGNTIYF.

The chain uses TRBV11-2 and TRBJ2-3; D not resolved. The CDR3 loop spans 18 amino acids. CDR1 and CDR2 from the germline V gene are SGHAT and FQNNGV. V lost 4 bases, J lost 4 bases, and 24 bases lay in between. The DNA of the CDR3 is TGTGCCAGCAGCTCCCGACCCCCCAGCGCGACCCCCCCAGATACGCAGTATTTT. It encodes CASSSRPPSATPPDTQYF.

This clonotype appeared many times. V usage is TRBV12-3 or TRBV12-4 and J usage is TRBJ1-1; D gene uncertain. The CDR3 contains 14 residues. V was shortened by 5 bases and J by 2 bases, with 12 bases between the two germline ends. The CDR3 DNA reads as TGTGCCAGCAGTCTCGGGGTTCAAAACACTGAAGCTTTCTTT. The encoded protein is CASSLGVQNTEAFF.

Many counts were recorded for this clonotype. The chain recombines TRBV9 with TRBJ2-5; D may be TRBD1 (5 bases). V gave up 0 bases and J gave up 7 bases, with 7 bases separating them. Germline loops: CDR1 SGDLS, CDR2 YYNGEE. The CDR3 consists of 12 residues. DNA for the CDR3: TGTGCCAGCAGCGTAGAAGGGGTGACCCAGTACTTC. It is translated as CASSVEGVTQYF.

This clonotype was counted ten times or more. The rearrangement joins TRBV7-2 to TRBJ2-1, with D unresolved. Germline lookup yields CDR1 SGHTA and CDR2 FQGNSA. The CDR3 has 13 amino acids. V shed 7 bases and J shed 5 bases, with 12 bases lying between them. The CDR3 is CASTLGMNNEQFF. Here the CDR3 DNA reads TGTGCCAGCACCCTAGGGATGAACAATGAGCAGTTCTTC.

This clonotype was recorded many times. The V call is TRBV5-1, the J call TRBJ2-1; a possible D gene is TRBD2 (5 bases). CDR3 size: 16 residues. Trimming removed 0 bases at V and 0 bases at J, with 10 bases between. Germline loops: CDR1 SGHRS, CDR2 YFSETQ. The CDR3 coding sequence is TGCGCCAGCAGCTTGGCTAGCCTCAGCTCCTACAATGAGCAGTTCTTC. It is translated as CASSLASLSSYNEQFF.

This chain joins TRBV5-1 and TRBJ1-3; D might be TRBD1 (5 bases). From germline, CDR1 is SGHRS and CDR2 YFSETQ. CDR3 length: 14 residues. With 6 bases removed from V and 1 base from J, the gap between germline ends came to 11 bases. This CDR3 is CASTWDGSGNTIYF. The CDR3 DNA sequence: TGCGCCAGCACTTGGGACGGTTCTGGAAACACCATATATTTT.

This clonotype was recorded many times. This CDR3 is CASSRDSSTYEQYF. DNA of the CDR3: TGCGCCAGCAGCAGGGACAGCTCAACCTACGAGCAGTACTTC. V is TRBV5-1 and J is TRBJ2-7, with TRBD1 matching over 7 bases. V lost 4 bases and J lost 2; bases outside the gene matches: 6. This CDR3 has 14 residues. Germline CDR1 SGHRS, CDR2 YFSETQ.

The table lists this clonotype with many counts. The chain has TRBV5-4 and TRBJ1-3, with 8 nucleotides matching TRBD1. Germline V gene sequence: CDR1 SGHNT, CDR2 YYREEE (reference sequence). Trimming removed 4 bases from V and 3 bases from J; junction bases left unmatched: 6. CDR3 length equals 15 residues. The chain's CDR3 is CASSPRTGNGNTIYF. In DNA form, the CDR3 reads TGTGCCAGCAGCCCGCGGACAGGGAATGGAAACACCATATATTTT.

In its sample, this clonotype was seen many times. The chain is built from TRBV7-8 and TRBJ2-3; D not resolved. Trimming took off 3 bases at V and 0 bases at J, with 13 bases between the two ends. The CDR3 sequence is 16 residues long. Germline V gives CDR1 SGHVS, CDR2 FQNEAQ. CDR3 protein: CASSFSIDPSTDTQYF. The CDR3 DNA reads TGTGCCAGCAGCTTCAGCATAGACCCTAGCACAGATACGCAGTATTTT.

This clonotype was counted between two and nine times. A much larger clone lies a single base off, so this may be a read error. The chain joins TRBV12-3 or TRBV12-4 to TRBJ1-3; a weak D match, TRBD1 (6 bases). CDR3 length: 14 amino acids. Trimming stripped 7 bases from V and 3 bases from J, with 13 bases between. This CDR3 is CASKPGQSGNTIYF. The DNA of the CDR3 is TGTGCCAGCAAACCCGGACAGAGTGGAAACACCATATATTTT.

This clonotype was observed many times. V usage is TRBV7-9 and J usage is TRBJ1-6; possibly TRBD1 for D (5 bases). The CDR3 has 15 residues. V dropped 4 bases and J dropped 7 bases, with 14 bases sitting between them. Germline V gives CDR1 SEHNR, CDR2 FQNEAQ (reference sequence). DNA of the CDR3: TGTGCCAGCAGCTGGGGCAGGGTGCGGAATTCACCCCTCCACTTT. As protein: CASSWGRVRNSPLHF. Drawing the rest from reference TRBV7-9 and TRBJ1-6, the complete variable domain is DTGVSQNPRHKITKRGQNVTFRCDPISEHNRLYWYRQTLGQGPEFLTYFQNEAQLEKSRLLSDRFSAERPKGSFSTLEIQRTEQGDSAMYLCASSWGRVRNSPLHFGNGTRLTVT.